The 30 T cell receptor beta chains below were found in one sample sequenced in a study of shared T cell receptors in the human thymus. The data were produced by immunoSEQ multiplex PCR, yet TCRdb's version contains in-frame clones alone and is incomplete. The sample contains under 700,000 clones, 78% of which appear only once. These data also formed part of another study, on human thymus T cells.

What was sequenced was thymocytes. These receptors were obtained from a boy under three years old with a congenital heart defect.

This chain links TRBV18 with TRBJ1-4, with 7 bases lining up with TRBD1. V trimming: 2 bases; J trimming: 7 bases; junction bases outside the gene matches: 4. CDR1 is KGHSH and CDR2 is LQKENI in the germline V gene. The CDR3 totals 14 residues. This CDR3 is CASSPGTDGEKLFF. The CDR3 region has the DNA TGTGCCAGCTCACCAGGGACAGACGGTGAAAAACTGTTTTTT.

DNA for the CDR3: TGCAGTGCCCTAGAGGGCAGGGGCTACACCTTC. It translates to CSALEGRGYTF. The chain is built from TRBV20-1 and TRBJ1-2; D uncertain. CDR1 DFQATT and CDR2 SNEGSKA come from the germline V gene (reference sequence). V lost 6 bases to trimming and J lost 8 bases, with 13 bases between them. The CDR3 is made up of 11 amino acids.

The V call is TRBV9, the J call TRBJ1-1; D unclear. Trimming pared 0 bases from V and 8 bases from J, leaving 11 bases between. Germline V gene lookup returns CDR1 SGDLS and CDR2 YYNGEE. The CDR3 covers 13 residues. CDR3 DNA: TGTGCCAGCAGCGTAGTAGAGCGAACGGAAGCTTTCTTT. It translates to CASSVVERTEAFF.

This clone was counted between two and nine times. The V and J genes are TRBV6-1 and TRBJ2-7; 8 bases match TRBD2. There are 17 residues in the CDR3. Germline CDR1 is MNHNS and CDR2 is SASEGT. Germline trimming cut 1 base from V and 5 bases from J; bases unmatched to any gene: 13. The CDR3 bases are TGTGCCAGCAGTGAAGGGGAGGGGCTAGCGGGCCTTAACGAGCAGTACTTC. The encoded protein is CASSEGEGLAGLNEQYF.

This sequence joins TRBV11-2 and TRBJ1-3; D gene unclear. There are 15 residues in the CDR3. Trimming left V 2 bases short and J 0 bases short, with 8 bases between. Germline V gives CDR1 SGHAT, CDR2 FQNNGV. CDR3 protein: CASSLTLYSGNTIYF. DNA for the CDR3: TGTGCCAGCAGCTTAACATTGTACTCTGGAAACACCATATATTTT.

This chain's CDR3 is CASSFRQEQFF. The CDR3, as DNA: TGTGCCAGCAGCTTTAGACAGGAGCAGTTCTTC. The chain recombines TRBV5-6 with TRBJ2-1, with D possibly TRBD1 on 5 matching bases. Germline CDR1 reads SGHDT; CDR2 reads YYEEEE. The CDR3 is made up of 11 amino acids. Trimming cost V 2 bases and J 10 bases, with 7 bases left between them.

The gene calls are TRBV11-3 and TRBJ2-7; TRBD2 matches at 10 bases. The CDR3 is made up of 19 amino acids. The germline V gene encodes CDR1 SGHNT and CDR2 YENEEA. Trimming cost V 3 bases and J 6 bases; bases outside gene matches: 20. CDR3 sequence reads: CASSLTRSSGRANSAEQYF. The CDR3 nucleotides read TGTGCCAGCAGCTTGACAAGGTCTAGCGGGAGAGCAAATTCGGCCGAGCAGTACTTC. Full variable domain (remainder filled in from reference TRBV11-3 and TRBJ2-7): EAGVVQSPRYKIIEKKQPVAFWCNPISGHNTLYWYLQNLGQGPELLIRYENEEAVDDSQLPKDRFSAERLKGVDSTLKIQPAELGDSAVYLCASSLTRSSGRANSAEQYFGPGTRLTVT.

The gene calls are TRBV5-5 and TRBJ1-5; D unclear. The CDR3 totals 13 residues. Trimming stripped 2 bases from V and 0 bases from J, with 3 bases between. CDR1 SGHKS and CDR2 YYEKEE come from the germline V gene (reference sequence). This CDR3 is CASSFSSNQPQHF. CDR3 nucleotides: TGTGCCAGCAGCTTTAGTAGCAATCAGCCCCAGCATTTT. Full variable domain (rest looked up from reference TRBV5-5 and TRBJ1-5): DAGVTQSPTHLIKTRGQQVTLRCSPISGHKSVSWYQQVLGQGPQFIFQYYEKEERGRGNFPDRFSARQFPNYSSELNVNALLLGDSALYLCASSFSSNQPQHFGDGTRLSIL.

CDR3 coding DNA: TGCGCCAGCAGCCAAGGTCCTAGCGGGATCGAGGAGCAGTTCTTC. Translated: CASSQGPSGIEEQFF. The V gene is TRBV4-1, the J gene TRBJ2-1, with 9 bases aligning to TRBD2. The junction had 8 bases not matched to a gene; V was cut back by 1 base and J by 10 bases. Germline values: CDR1 MGHRA, CDR2 YSYEKL. The CDR3 has 15 residues.

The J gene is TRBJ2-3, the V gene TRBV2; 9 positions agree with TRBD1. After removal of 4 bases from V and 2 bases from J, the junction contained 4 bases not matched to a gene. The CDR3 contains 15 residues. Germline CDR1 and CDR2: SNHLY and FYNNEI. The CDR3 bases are TGTGCCAGCAGTGGGGACAGGGCCCCCACAGATACGCAGTATTTT. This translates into CASSGDRAPTDTQYF.

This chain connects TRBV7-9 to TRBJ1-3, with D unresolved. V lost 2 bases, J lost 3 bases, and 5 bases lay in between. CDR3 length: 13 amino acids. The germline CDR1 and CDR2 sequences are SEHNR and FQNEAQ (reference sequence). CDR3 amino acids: CASSLSYGNTIYF. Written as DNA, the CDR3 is TGTGCCAGCAGCTTATCTTATGGAAACACCATATATTTT.

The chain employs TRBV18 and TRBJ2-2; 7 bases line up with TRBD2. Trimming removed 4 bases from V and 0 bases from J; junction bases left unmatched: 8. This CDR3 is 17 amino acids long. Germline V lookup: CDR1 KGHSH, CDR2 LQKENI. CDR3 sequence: CASSQSRGVANTGELFF. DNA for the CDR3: TGTGCCAGCTCACAAAGCCGGGGGGTTGCGAACACCGGGGAGCTGTTTTTT.

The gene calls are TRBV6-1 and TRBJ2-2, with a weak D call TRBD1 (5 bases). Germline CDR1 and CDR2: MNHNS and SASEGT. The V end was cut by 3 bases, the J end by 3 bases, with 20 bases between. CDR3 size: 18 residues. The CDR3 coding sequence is TGTGCCAGCAGTGAGCGAATTTTAGGGGCAGGAGACACCGGGGAGCTGTTTTTT. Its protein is CASSERILGAGDTGELFF.

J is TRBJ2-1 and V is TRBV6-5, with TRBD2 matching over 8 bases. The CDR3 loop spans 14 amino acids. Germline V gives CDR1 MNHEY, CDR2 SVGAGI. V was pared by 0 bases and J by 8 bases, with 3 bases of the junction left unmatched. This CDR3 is CASSYSAGGDEQFF. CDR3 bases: TGTGCCAGCAGTTACTCGGCGGGGGGCGATGAGCAGTTCTTC.

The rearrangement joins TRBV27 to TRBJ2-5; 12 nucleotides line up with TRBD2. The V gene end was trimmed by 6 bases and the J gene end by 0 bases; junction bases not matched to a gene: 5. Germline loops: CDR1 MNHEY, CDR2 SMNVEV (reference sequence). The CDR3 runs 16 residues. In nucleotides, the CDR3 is TGTGCCAGCAGGACTAGCGGGAGTGTGTACCAAGAGACCCAGTACTTC. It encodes CASRTSGSVYQETQYF.

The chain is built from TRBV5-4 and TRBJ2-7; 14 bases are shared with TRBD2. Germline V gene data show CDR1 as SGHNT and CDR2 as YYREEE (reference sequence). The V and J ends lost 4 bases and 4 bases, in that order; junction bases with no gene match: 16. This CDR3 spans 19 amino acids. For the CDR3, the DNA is TGTGCCAGCAGCCCCCGACTAGCGGGAGGGCCGACCGACAAATACGAGCAGTACTTC. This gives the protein CASSPRLAGGPTDKYEQYF.

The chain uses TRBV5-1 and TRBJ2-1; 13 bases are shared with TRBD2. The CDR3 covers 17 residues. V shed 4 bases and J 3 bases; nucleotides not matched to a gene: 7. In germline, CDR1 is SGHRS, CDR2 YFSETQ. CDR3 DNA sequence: TGCGCCAGCAGCCCGCCGGGACTAGCGGGAATCTACAATGAGCAGTTCTTC. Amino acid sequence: CASSPPGLAGIYNEQFF.

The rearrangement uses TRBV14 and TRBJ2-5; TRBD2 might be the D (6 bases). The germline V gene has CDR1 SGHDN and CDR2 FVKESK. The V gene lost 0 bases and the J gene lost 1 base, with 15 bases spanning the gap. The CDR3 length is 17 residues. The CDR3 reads CASSQDRAGPPQETQYF. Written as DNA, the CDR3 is TGTGCCAGCAGCCAAGATAGGGCGGGACCTCCCCAAGAGACCCAGTACTTC.

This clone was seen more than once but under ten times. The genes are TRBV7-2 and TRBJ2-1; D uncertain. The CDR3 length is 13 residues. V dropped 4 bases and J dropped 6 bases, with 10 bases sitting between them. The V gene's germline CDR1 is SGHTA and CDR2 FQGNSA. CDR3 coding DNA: TGTGCCAGCAGCTCCCCCCCGAGCAATGAGCAGTTCTTC. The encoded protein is CASSSPPSNEQFF.

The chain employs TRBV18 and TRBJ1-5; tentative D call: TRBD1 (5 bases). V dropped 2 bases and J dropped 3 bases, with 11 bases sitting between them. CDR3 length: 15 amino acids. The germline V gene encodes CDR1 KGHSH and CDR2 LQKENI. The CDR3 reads CASSPRTRDNQPQHF. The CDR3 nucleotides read TGTGCCAGCTCACCAAGGACAAGGGACAATCAGCCCCAGCATTTT. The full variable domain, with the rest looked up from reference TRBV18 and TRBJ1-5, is NAGVMQNPRHLVRRRGQEARLRCSPMKGHSHVYWYRQLPEEGLKFMVYLQKENIIDESGMPKERFSAEFPKEGPSILRIQQVVRGDSAAYFCASSPRTRDNQPQHFGDGTRLSIL.

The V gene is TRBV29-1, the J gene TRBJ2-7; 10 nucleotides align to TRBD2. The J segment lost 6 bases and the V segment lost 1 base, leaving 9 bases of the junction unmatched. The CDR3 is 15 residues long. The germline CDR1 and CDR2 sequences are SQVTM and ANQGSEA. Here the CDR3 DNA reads TGCAGCGTTGAAGCCCAGCGGGAGGGCCGCTGCGAGCAGTACTTC. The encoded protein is CSVEAQREGRCEQYF.

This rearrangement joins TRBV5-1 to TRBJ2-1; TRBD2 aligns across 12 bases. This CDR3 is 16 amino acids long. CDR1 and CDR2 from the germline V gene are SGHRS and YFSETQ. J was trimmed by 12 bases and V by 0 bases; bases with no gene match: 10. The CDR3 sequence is CASSLAAGTSGRRQFF. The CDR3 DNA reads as TGCGCCAGCAGCTTGGCCGCGGGGACTAGCGGGCGGAGGCAGTTCTTC.

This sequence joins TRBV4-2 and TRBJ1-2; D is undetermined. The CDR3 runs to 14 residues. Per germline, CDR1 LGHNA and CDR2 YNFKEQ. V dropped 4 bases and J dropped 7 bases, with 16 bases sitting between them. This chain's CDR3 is CASSPQIGVSGYTF. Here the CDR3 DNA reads TGTGCCAGCAGCCCTCAAATCGGGGTCTCTGGCTACACCTTC.

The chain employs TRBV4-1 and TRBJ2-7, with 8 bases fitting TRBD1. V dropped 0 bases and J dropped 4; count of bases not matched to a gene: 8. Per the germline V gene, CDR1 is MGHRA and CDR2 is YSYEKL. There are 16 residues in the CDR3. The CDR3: CASSQDEVGQGYEQYF. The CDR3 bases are TGCGCCAGCAGCCAAGATGAGGTCGGACAGGGATACGAGCAGTACTTC.

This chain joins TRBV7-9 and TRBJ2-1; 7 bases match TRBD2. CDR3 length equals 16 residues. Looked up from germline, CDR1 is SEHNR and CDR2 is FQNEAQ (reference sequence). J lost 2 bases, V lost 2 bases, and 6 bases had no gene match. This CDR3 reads CASSLKMAGAYNEQFF. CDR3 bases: TGTGCCAGCAGCTTAAAGATGGCGGGAGCCTACAATGAGCAGTTCTTC.

Written as DNA, the CDR3 is TGTGCCAGCAGCCAAGATGAGTATTCCCTCACAGATACGCAGTATTTT. Its protein product is CASSQDEYSLTDTQYF. The J gene is TRBJ2-3, the V gene TRBV14; no definite D call. CDR1 is SGHDN and CDR2 is FVKESK in the germline V gene. Trimming pared 0 bases from V and 2 bases from J, leaving 12 bases between. The CDR3 spans 16 residues.

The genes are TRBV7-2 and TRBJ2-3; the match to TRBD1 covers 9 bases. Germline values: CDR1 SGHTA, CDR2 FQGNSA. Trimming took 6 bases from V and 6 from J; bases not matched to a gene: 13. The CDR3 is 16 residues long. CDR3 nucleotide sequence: TGTGCCAGCAGGGCGGGTAGAGACAGGGGGTGGGATACGCAGTATTTT. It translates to CASRAGRDRGWDTQYF.

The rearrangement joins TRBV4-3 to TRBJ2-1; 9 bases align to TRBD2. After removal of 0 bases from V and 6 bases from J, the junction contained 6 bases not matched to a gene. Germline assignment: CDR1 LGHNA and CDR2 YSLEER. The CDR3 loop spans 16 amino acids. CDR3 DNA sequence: TGCGCCAGCAGCCAAGACGGGACTAGCCTCCTCAATGAGCAGTTCTTC. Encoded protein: CASSQDGTSLLNEQFF.

Here the CDR3 DNA reads TGCAGCGTGGCCATTTCAAGGACAGGGGAATTTACCGGCTACGAGCAGTACTTC. Translation: CSVAISRTGEFTGYEQYF. V gene TRBV29-1 combines with J gene TRBJ2-7; 9 bases agree with TRBD1. Germline V gene sequence: CDR1 SQVTM, CDR2 ANQGSEA. The J segment lost 3 bases and the V segment lost 6 bases, leaving 21 bases of the junction unmatched. This CDR3 is 18 amino acids long.

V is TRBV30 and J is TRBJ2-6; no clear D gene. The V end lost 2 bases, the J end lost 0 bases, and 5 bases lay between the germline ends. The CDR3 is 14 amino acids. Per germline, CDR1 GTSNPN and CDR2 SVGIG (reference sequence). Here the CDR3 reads CAWSRSSGANVLTF. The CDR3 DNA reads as TGTGCCTGGAGTAGGAGCTCTGGGGCCAACGTCCTGACTTTC.